This T cell receptor (beta chain) was documented in a study of cytomegalovirus exposure and HLA in healthy donors. Study-wide results and limits: Reports credit the classifier with highly specific, highly sensitive diagnosis of cytomegalovirus status. Researchers counted 180 or so TCR beta chains as cytomegalovirus-associated.

13 Jbeta primers and 60 Vbeta primers were used for the PCR. TCRdb keeps only in-frame clones here, not all; method: immunoSEQ multiplex PCR. The table shows approximately 110,000 clones, with around 75% occurring only once. V shed 6 bases and J shed 0 bases, with 11 bases lying between them. CDR1 and CDR2 from the germline V gene are LNHDA and SQIVND (reference sequence). The CDR3 is 14 amino acids. Healthy bone marrow donors made up the donor group. Only a few counts were recorded for this clone. Its target is unknown. V usage is TRBV19 and J usage is TRBJ1-2; D is possibly TRBD1 (6 bases). The sample comprised PBMCs. The receptor was isolated from a middle-aged man in good health and CMV-seronegative. In DNA form, the CDR3 reads TGTGCCAGTAGCCCGGGACATCCTAACTATGGCTACACCTTC. Translating it yields CASSPGHPNYGYTF.